Each of the 22 T cell receptor beta chains below was sequenced from the same sample in a study of shared clonotypes between healthy human individuals. Here immunoSEQ multiplex PCR was the method, and the copy in TCRdb shows in-frame clones only, minus some. This sample carries roughly 2,000,000 clones, around 93% of them seen once, and the ten largest clones take more than 1.5%. Naive CD8 cells were CD45RO-negative, positively selected for CCR7, excluding terminally differentiated effector memory CD45RA+ cells. The sequenced material came from naive CD8+ T cells from PBMCs. All receptors come from a man aged 18 to 29 in good health. Some clones in this sample may be carry-over from other donors' samples.

This chain connects TRBV13 to TRBJ2-5; D is possibly TRBD1 (6 bases). Trimming removed 8 bases from V and 1 base from J, with 8 bases in between. From germline, CDR1 is PRHDT and CDR2 FYEKMQ (reference sequence). The CDR3 length is 12 residues. CDR3 DNA sequence: TGTGCCAGCCAGGGGAGCCAAGAGACCCAGTACTTC. This encodes CASQGSQETQYF. Variable domain in full (rest from reference TRBV13 and TRBJ2-5): AAGVIQSPRHLIKEKRETATLKCYPIPRHDTVYWYQQGPGQDPQFLISFYEKMQSDKGSIPDRFSAQQFSDYHSELNMSSLELGDSALYFCASQGSQETQYFGPGTRLLVL.

V usage is TRBV27 and J usage is TRBJ2-1; tentatively, D is TRBD2 (7 bases). V gave up 7 bases and J gave up 2 bases, with 36 bases separating them. Germline CDR1 and CDR2: MNHEY and SMNVEV (reference sequence). This CDR3 comprises 22 residues. CDR3 bases: TGTGCCAGCAAAATGATGCTAGGTGGCAGGGGTTCTAGCGGATATACCTACAATGAGCAGTTCTTC. This sequence encodes CASKMMLGGRGSSGYTYNEQFF.

In this sample, this clone turned up once. The V gene is TRBV19, the J gene TRBJ2-7; D ambiguous. Trimming removed 3 bases at V and 6 bases at J, with 12 bases between. In germline, CDR1 is LNHDA, CDR2 SQIVND (reference sequence). The CDR3 spans 13 residues. The CDR3 here is CASSMVSTGEQYF. The DNA for the CDR3 is TGTGCCAGTAGTATGGTAAGCACTGGCGAGCAGTACTTC.

The chain joins TRBV4-3 to TRBJ2-1, with TRBD2 identical over 9 bases. CDR3 length: 19 amino acids. From germline, CDR1 is LGHNA and CDR2 YSLEER. Trimming at V came to 4 bases and at J to 0 bases, leaving 13 bases not matched to a gene. This CDR3 is CASSPSVGVAGVSYNEQFF. In DNA form, the CDR3 reads TGCGCCAGCAGCCCCAGCGTAGGGGTAGCGGGAGTCTCCTACAATGAGCAGTTCTTC.

The chain employs TRBV5-4 and TRBJ1-1; a possible D gene is TRBD1 (6 bases). V was shortened by 4 bases and J by 3 bases, with 10 bases between the two germline ends. This CDR3 is 13 amino acids long. The germline CDR1 and CDR2 sequences are SGHNT and YYREEE (reference sequence). The CDR3 nucleotides read TGTGCCAGCAGCCCAGGACAGTACACTGAAGCTTTCTTT. This translates into CASSPGQYTEAFF.

Comment on this clone: The sample holds other DNA sequences that translate to the same CDR3. This chain connects TRBV5-1 to TRBJ2-7; TRBD2 is a possible D gene (5 bases). V lost 5 bases to trimming and J lost 6 bases, with 9 bases between them. CDR1 SGHRS and CDR2 YFSETQ come from the germline V gene. The CDR3 totals 11 residues. The CDR3 nucleotides are TGCGCCAGCAGTTCAGGAGGCGAGCAGTACTTC. Translated: CASSSGGEQYF. The full variable domain, rest sourced from reference TRBV5-1 and TRBJ2-7, is KAGVTQTPRYLIKTRGQQVTLSCSPISGHRSVSWYQQTPGQGLQFLFEYFSETQRNKGNFPGRFSGRQFSNSRSEMNVSTLELGDSALYLCASSSGGEQYFGPGTRLTVT.

This chain uses TRBV5-4 with TRBJ1-1, with D perhaps matching TRBD1 (5 bases). CDR1 is SGHNT, CDR2 YYREEE, per germline (reference sequence). V was clipped by 3 bases and J by 5 bases, with 8 bases between them. The CDR3 extends over 12 amino acids. The DNA for the CDR3 is TGTGCCAGCAGCTGGGAGGGGACTGAAGCTTTCTTT. Translated: CASSWEGTEAFF.

This chain links TRBV7-9 with TRBJ2-7, with D perhaps matching TRBD1 (6 bases). V lost 5 bases, J lost 0 bases, and 17 bases lay in between. The CDR3 extends over 16 amino acids. Germline assignment: CDR1 SEHNR and CDR2 FQNEAQ (reference sequence). The CDR3 loop reads CASSPSGGQDSYEQYF. The CDR3 coding sequence is TGTGCCAGCAGCCCTAGTGGGGGCCAAGACTCCTACGAGCAGTACTTC.

The chain combines TRBV27 with TRBJ2-7; a weak D match, TRBD1 (5 bases). CDR1 and CDR2 (germline): MNHEY, SMNVEV (reference sequence). Trimming took 5 bases from V and 3 from J, leaving 14 bases between them. The CDR3 runs to 14 residues. CDR3 sequence reads: CASSERMTDYEQYF. The CDR3, as DNA: TGTGCCAGCAGTGAGCGAATGACAGACTACGAGCAGTACTTC.

Comments on this clone: This specimen includes other DNA sequences encoding the same CDR3. The chain combines TRBV27 with TRBJ2-7; 12 bases align to TRBD2. Germline-derived CDR1 and CDR2 are MNHEY and SMNVEV (reference sequence). V trimming: 5 bases; J trimming: 2 bases; junction bases outside the gene matches: 4. This CDR3 region has 15 residues. DNA of the CDR3: TGTGCCAGCAGTCTGACTAGCGGGAGTCCCTACGAGCAGTACTTC. This translates into CASSLTSGSPYEQYF.

This clone has a handful of counts. V usage is TRBV11-2 and J usage is TRBJ1-1, with 10 positions matching TRBD1. This CDR3 spans 13 amino acids. CDR1 is SGHAT, CDR2 FQNNGV, per germline. V was pared by 9 bases and J by 5 bases, with 6 bases of the junction left unmatched. The CDR3 here is CASGTGEGTEAFF. CDR3 bases: TGTGCCAGTGGGACAGGGGAGGGGACTGAAGCTTTCTTT.

For this clone: Other DNA sequences from this sample encode an identical CDR3 as well. The gene calls are TRBV5-4 and TRBJ2-1, with D hard to call. The CDR3 length is 12 residues. Germline loops: CDR1 SGHNT, CDR2 YYREEE (reference sequence). Between the trimmed V and J ends, which lost 0 bases and 6 bases, there was a span of 4 bases. The CDR3 loop is CASSLDGNEQFF. CDR3 DNA sequence: TGTGCCAGCAGCTTGGACGGCAATGAGCAGTTCTTC.

The chain combines TRBV27 with TRBJ2-3; TRBD2 might be the D (7 bases). The CDR3 spans 19 residues. The V end was cut by 5 bases, the J end by 1 base, with 25 bases between. Germline-derived CDR1 and CDR2 are MNHEY and SMNVEV (reference sequence). CDR3 in amino acids: CASSHSKGEGGSGTDTQYF. The DNA for the CDR3 is TGTGCCAGCAGTCATTCGAAGGGGGAGGGAGGTTCAGGCACAGATACGCAGTATTTT.

This clone has only one observation. V usage is TRBV7-2 and J usage is TRBJ1-1; 7 bases match TRBD1. J lost 7 bases, V lost 5 bases, and 10 bases had no gene match. Germline-derived CDR1 and CDR2 are SGHTA and FQGNSA. The CDR3 contains 14 residues. The CDR3 region is CASSPPGGDSEAFF. The CDR3, as DNA: TGTGCCAGCAGCCCCCCCGGAGGGGACAGTGAAGCTTTCTTT.

The chain joins TRBV19 to TRBJ2-7; TRBD2 might be the D (5 bases). The CDR3 covers 12 residues. Trimming stripped 4 bases from V and 3 bases from J, with 7 bases between. CDR1 and CDR2 (germline): LNHDA, SQIVND (reference sequence). The CDR3 loop reads CASSTDYYEQYF. DNA for the CDR3: TGTGCCAGTAGTACTGACTACTACGAGCAGTACTTC.

As regards this clone: Other DNA sequences in the sample encode the same CDR3. The chain recombines TRBV28 with TRBJ2-6; D remains unclear. CDR1 and CDR2 from the germline V gene are MDHEN and SYDVKM. The CDR3 spans 14 residues. V was cut by 3 bases and J by 4 bases, with 7 bases left in between. The CDR3 nucleotides are TGTGCCAGCAGTTTTCCACCCGGGGCCAACGTCCTGACTTTC. This translates into CASSFPPGANVLTF.

V is TRBV27 and J is TRBJ1-2, with D unclear. V gave up 5 bases and J gave up 7 bases, with 26 bases separating them. The CDR3 loop spans 17 amino acids. Germline lookup yields CDR1 MNHEY and CDR2 SMNVEV (reference sequence). The CDR3 coding sequence is TGTGCCAGCAGTCTTTATTCCGGGTCACCACGAGCTGCTGGCTACACCTTC. Protein: CASSLYSGSPRAAGYTF.

The chain couples TRBV5-1 to TRBJ2-7; tentatively, D is TRBD2 (6 bases). Trimming cost V 6 bases and J 0 bases, with 19 bases left between them. CDR3 size: 16 residues. Germline V gives CDR1 SGHRS, CDR2 YFSETQ. The CDR3 is CASIQTTGDPSYEQYF. CDR3 in DNA: TGCGCCAGCATCCAAACCACGGGGGATCCCTCCTACGAGCAGTACTTC.

V is TRBV29-1 and J is TRBJ2-6, with D perhaps given as TRBD1 or TRBD2 (5 bases each). The CDR3 runs to 17 residues. Germline V gene data show CDR1 as SQVTM and CDR2 as ANQGSEA. The ends were cut back, 3 bases at V and 0 bases at J, with 15 bases in the middle. This chain's CDR3 is CSVDYDSTSSGANVLTF. CDR3 coding DNA: TGCAGCGTTGATTATGACAGCACTAGCTCTGGGGCCAACGTCCTGACTTTC.

This chain uses TRBV5-1 with TRBJ2-5; weak D call: TRBD1 (5 bases). The CDR3 has 18 amino acids. Trimming removed 4 bases from V and 2 bases from J, with 24 bases in between. Germline-derived CDR1 and CDR2 are SGHRS and YFSETQ. The CDR3 loop is CASSLVAIQGRVQETQYF. The DNA for the CDR3 is TGCGCCAGCAGCCTTGTTGCCATTCAGGGAAGGGTTCAAGAGACCCAGTACTTC.

The chain combines TRBV2 with TRBJ2-1, with 9 bases fitting TRBD2. The ends lost 6 bases at V and 5 bases at J; junction bases unmatched: 11. The CDR3 has 16 amino acids. Germline V gene sequence: CDR1 SNHLY, CDR2 FYNNEI. The CDR3 DNA is TGTGCCAGCAGCGAGGAGCTAGCGGGAAACCACAATGAGCAGTTCTTC. It translates to CASSEELAGNHNEQFF.

This chain uses TRBV28 with TRBJ2-1; 7 bases agree with TRBD2. Per germline, CDR1 MDHEN and CDR2 SYDVKM. The V gene end was trimmed by 11 bases and the J gene end by 2 bases; junction bases not matched to a gene: 6. CDR3 length equals 13 residues. The CDR3 DNA reads as TGTGCCGTGACGGGAGGACCCTACAATGAGCAGTTCTTC. Its translation is CAVTGGPYNEQFF.